This passage covers 31 T cell receptor beta chains from one sample sequenced in a study of OX40 agonist ivuxolimab in advanced cancers. Sequenced by immunoSEQ multiplex PCR; TCRdb stores in-frame clones only, minus some. Among approximately 58,000 clones listed, approximately 91% were seen once. The sample was CD4+ or CD8+ T cells sorted from blood, taken in a trial of the OX40 agonist ivuxolimab. The receptors stem from an adult with an advanced solid tumor such as melanoma, head and neck, liver or kidney cancer.

By share, this clone ranks as medium-sized. CDR3 protein: CASSRQGTRNQPQHF. The CDR3 coding sequence is TGTGCCAGCAGTCGACAGGGTACTCGCAATCAGCCCCAGCATTTT. This rearrangement joins TRBV27 to TRBJ1-5; TRBD1 aligns across 7 bases. Germline CDR1 reads MNHEY; CDR2 reads SMNVEV (reference sequence). The CDR3 totals 15 residues. V dropped 5 bases and J dropped 2; count of bases not matched to a gene: 6.

This chain links TRBV28 with TRBJ2-1, with a possible D match to TRBD1 (6 bases). This CDR3 is built from 12 residues. V dropped 8 bases and J dropped 7 bases, with 12 bases sitting between them. Germline V gene lookup returns CDR1 MDHEN and CDR2 SYDVKM. CDR3 sequence reads: CASLGGLNEQFF. The CDR3 DNA is TGTGCCAGCCTAGGGGGTCTAAATGAGCAGTTCTTC.

The chain carries TRBV5-1 and TRBJ1-2; possibly TRBD1 for D (6 bases). Trimming removed 4 bases from V and 8 bases from J, with 18 bases in between. The CDR3 has 14 amino acids. Germline V CDR1 and CDR2: SGHRS, YFSETQ. The CDR3 bases are TGCGCCAGCAGCGAGGGGGTTAGGGTCGGCGGCTACACCTTC. Translated: CASSEGVRVGGYTF.

The chain is built from TRBV10-3 and TRBJ2-5; tentatively, D is TRBD1 or TRBD2 (5 bases each). CDR1 is ENHRY, CDR2 SYGVKD, per germline. The ends were cut back, 2 bases at V and 2 bases at J, with 9 bases in the middle. There are 14 residues in the CDR3. The CDR3 bases are TGTGCCATCAGTGAGGGGACGGAACAAGAGACCCAGTACTTC. This codes for CAISEGTEQETQYF.

The chain recombines TRBV2 with TRBJ2-1; D gene unclear. The V end was cut by 7 bases, the J end by 9 bases, with 16 bases between. CDR1 and CDR2 from the germline V gene are SNHLY and FYNNEI. This CDR3 spans 13 amino acids. Here the CDR3 DNA reads TGTGCCAGCACGGGTTCTAGGTTGGGTGAGCAGTTCTTC. This gives the protein CASTGSRLGEQFF.

V usage is TRBV19 and J usage is TRBJ2-2; TRBD1 aligns across 9 bases. Germline assignment: CDR1 LNHDA and CDR2 SQIVND (reference sequence). The CDR3 runs 15 residues. The V and J ends lost 7 bases and 7 bases, in that order; junction bases with no gene match: 10. DNA of the CDR3: TGTGCCAGTACTGAGGGACAGGGAATTGGCGGGGAGCTGTTTTTT. Protein: CASTEGQGIGGELFF.

The chain carries TRBV30 and TRBJ2-3; perhaps D is TRBD1 or TRBD2 (5 bases each). From germline, CDR1 is GTSNPN and CDR2 SVGIG (reference sequence). The CDR3 runs to 15 residues. The germline V and J ends were trimmed by 0 bases and 1 base, with 11 bases remaining between them. The CDR3 DNA is TGTGCCTGGAGTGTACTCCGGGGCGGCACAGATACGCAGTATTTT. This sequence encodes CAWSVLRGGTDTQYF. Combining the CDR3 with reference TRBV30 and TRBJ2-3 gives the whole variable domain SQTIHQWPATLVQPVGSPLSLECTVEGTSNPNLYWYRQAAGRGLQLLFYSVGIGQISSEVPQNLSASRPQDRQFILSSKKLLLSDSGFYLCAWSVLRGGTDTQYFGPGTRLTVL.

The CDR3 spells CASSLEGTSGSLQYF. The CDR3 region has the DNA TGCGCCAGCAGCTTGGAGGGGACTAGCGGGAGTTTGCAGTATTTT. J is TRBJ2-3 and V is TRBV5-1, with 14 bases fitting TRBD2. The junction had 5 bases not matched to a gene; V was cut back by 0 bases and J by 11 bases. CDR1 and CDR2 from the germline V gene are SGHRS and YFSETQ. This CDR3 comprises 15 residues.

The V call is TRBV18, the J call TRBJ1-4, with D possibly TRBD1 on 5 matching bases. The CDR3 contains 14 residues. V dropped 2 bases and J dropped 1 base, with 5 bases sitting between them. CDR1 and CDR2 (germline): KGHSH, LQKENI. The CDR3 nucleotides read TGTGCCAGCTCACCAGGGGGAACTAATGAAAAACTGTTTTTT. This gives the protein CASSPGGTNEKLFF.

This CDR3 reads CASSFSSDGETQYF. The CDR3 DNA follows: TGTGCCAGCAGCTTCTCAAGCGACGGGGAGACCCAGTACTTC. This chain uses TRBV11-3 with TRBJ2-5; D gene ambiguous. Trimming took off 3 bases at V and 5 bases at J, with 13 bases between the two ends. The germline gives CDR1 SGHNT, CDR2 YENEEA. The CDR3 sequence is 14 residues long.

This chain joins TRBV9 and TRBJ1-4; D uncertain. Trimming cost V 5 bases and J 5 bases, with 13 bases left between them. The CDR3 totals 14 residues. Germline assignment: CDR1 SGDLS and CDR2 YYNGEE. The CDR3 nucleotides read TGTGCCAGCAGTCTTACGGGTCTAAATGAAAAACTGTTTTTT. Encoded protein: CASSLTGLNEKLFF.

The sample holds one count of this clone. The chain uses TRBV28 and TRBJ2-2; D call uncertain. With 10 bases removed from V and 2 bases from J, the gap between germline ends came to 23 bases. This CDR3 contains 17 residues. Per the germline V gene, CDR1 is MDHEN and CDR2 is SYDVKM. CDR3 sequence (DNA): TGTGCCACCCGCCGGAAAGGCGGTCCATTTAACACCGGGGAGCTGTTTTTT. This gives the protein CATRRKGGPFNTGELFF.

This chain connects TRBV4-1 to TRBJ2-5; TRBD1 matches 7 bases. The CDR3 sequence is 15 residues long. The germline V gene encodes CDR1 MGHRA and CDR2 YSYEKL. The V and J ends lost 1 base and 1 base, in that order; junction bases with no gene match: 3. The CDR3 reads CASSQGTGFQETQYF. Written as DNA, the CDR3 is TGCGCCAGCAGCCAAGGGACAGGTTTCCAAGAGACCCAGTACTTC.

The rearrangement joins TRBV9 to TRBJ2-1; 7 bases agree with TRBD2. This CDR3 has 17 amino acids. Trimming cost V 4 bases and J 7 bases; bases outside gene matches: 17. In germline, CDR1 is SGDLS, CDR2 YYNGEE. The CDR3 DNA reads as TGTGCCAGCAGCCTCGGACTAGTCCTTGATCGGGTAAATGAGCAGTTCTTC. This gives the protein CASSLGLVLDRVNEQFF.

The rearrangement uses TRBV7-3 and TRBJ1-1; TRBD1 agrees at 7 bases. Germline V gene sequence: CDR1 SGHTA, CDR2 FQGTGA. The J segment lost 5 bases and the V segment lost 3 bases, leaving 3 bases of the junction unmatched. This CDR3 is 13 amino acids long. CDR3 region: CASSLTGLTEAFF. In DNA, the CDR3 is TGTGCCAGCAGCTTGACAGGGTTGACTGAAGCTTTCTTT.

V usage is TRBV5-4 and J usage is TRBJ1-4, with unresolved D. V was cut by 3 bases and J by 4 bases, with 10 bases left in between. The CDR3 totals 14 residues. Looked up from germline, CDR1 is SGHNT and CDR2 is YYREEE (reference sequence). For the CDR3, the DNA is TGTGCCAGCAGCTACATGGGCCTTAATGAAAAACTGTTTTTT. It is translated as CASSYMGLNEKLFF. Filled out from reference TRBV5-4 and TRBJ1-4, the complete variable domain reads ETGVTQSPTHLIKTRGQQVTLRCSSQSGHNTVSWYQQALGQGPQFIFQYYREEENGRGNFPPRFSGLQFPNYSSELNVNALELDDSALYLCASSYMGLNEKLFFGSGTQLSVL.

This clone came up a few times. The chain is built from TRBV4-1 and TRBJ1-1, with 10 bases matching TRBD1. Germline CDR1 is MGHRA and CDR2 is YSYEKL. J gave up 3 bases and V 4 bases, and 5 bases lay outside the gene matches. CDR3 length: 15 residues. The CDR3, as DNA: TGCGCCAGCAGCCGCCCGGGACAGGGGTACACTGAAGCTTTCTTT. Translated, it gives CASSRPGQGYTEAFF.

V and J are TRBV7-3 and TRBJ1-1; tentatively, D is TRBD1 (6 bases). The CDR3 loop spans 15 amino acids. V was trimmed by 3 bases and J by 2 bases, leaving 13 bases between them. Germline assignment: CDR1 SGHTA and CDR2 FQGTGA. The CDR3 DNA sequence: TGTGCCAGCAGCTTGACGCGGACAGAAAACACTGAAGCTTTCTTT. Translated: CASSLTRTENTEAFF.

The rearrangement links TRBV5-1 to TRBJ2-3; no firm D call. V was trimmed by 1 base and J by 0 bases, leaving 9 bases between them. The CDR3 consists of 15 residues. Germline loops: CDR1 SGHRS, CDR2 YFSETQ. This CDR3 reads CASSLIPSSTDTQYF. In DNA form, the CDR3 reads TGCGCCAGCAGCTTGATACCCAGTAGCACAGATACGCAGTATTTT.

The chain uses TRBV28 and TRBJ2-1; perhaps TRBD1 as D (6 bases). CDR1 is MDHEN and CDR2 is SYDVKM in the germline V gene. The CDR3 has 17 residues. With 6 bases removed from V and 0 bases from J, the gap between germline ends came to 18 bases. CDR3: CASRMGTQLSSYNEQFF. The CDR3 DNA reads as TGTGCCAGCAGGATGGGGACACAACTTAGCTCCTACAATGAGCAGTTCTTC. The full variable domain, its missing parts supplied by reference TRBV28 and TRBJ2-1, is DVKVTQSSRYLVKRTGEKVFLECVQDMDHENMFWYRQDPGLGLRLIYFSYDVKMKEKGDIPEGYSVSREKKERFSLILESASTNQTSMYLCASRMGTQLSSYNEQFFGPGTRLTVL.

About this clone itself: A junction boundary mismatches the germline segment, possibly from a read error. Other DNA sequences in the sample encode the same CDR3. V and J are TRBV2 and TRBJ2-7; 11 bases align to TRBD1. Germline-derived CDR1 and CDR2 are SNHLY and FYNNEI. The CDR3 covers 14 residues. CDR3 residues: CASMPGQGGYEQYF. The CDR3 DNA is TGTGCTAGCATGCCGGGACAGGGGGGCTACGAGCAGTACTTC.

The chain is built from TRBV28 and TRBJ2-2; D possibly matches TRBD1 or TRBD2 (5 bases each). Per germline, CDR1 MDHEN and CDR2 SYDVKM. The CDR3 consists of 16 residues. Trimming took off 6 bases at V and 0 bases at J, with 14 bases between the two ends. CDR3 protein: CASSPRGPSNTGELFF. The CDR3 DNA reads as TGTGCCAGCAGCCCTAGGGGACCGTCGAACACCGGGGAGCTGTTTTTT.

The chain is built from TRBV4-2 and TRBJ1-3, with D unclear. With 0 bases removed from V and 2 bases from J, the gap between germline ends came to 11 bases. The germline CDR1 and CDR2 sequences are LGHNA and YNFKEQ. The CDR3 sequence is 16 residues long. The DNA for the CDR3 is TGTGCCAGCAGCCAAGATATGGGCCGGGCTGGAAACACCATATATTTT. The encoded protein is CASSQDMGRAGNTIYF.

The J gene is TRBJ2-3, the V gene TRBV6-1, with 14 bases that match TRBD2. Germline values: CDR1 MNHNS, CDR2 SASEGT. The length of the CDR3 is 17 residues. V gave up 3 bases and J gave up 3 bases; unmatched junction bases: 5. The CDR3 region has the DNA TGTGCCAGCAGTGACGGGACTAGCGGGAGACTAACAGATACGCAGTATTTT. This sequence encodes CASSDGTSGRLTDTQYF.

The chain links TRBV6-5 to TRBJ1-2; D is undetermined. The germline gives CDR1 MNHEY, CDR2 SVGAGI. V was cut by 6 bases and J by 3 bases, with 17 bases left in between. The CDR3 runs to 15 residues. Here the CDR3 reads CASSPTFSVYYGYTF. CDR3 bases: TGTGCCAGCAGCCCAACCTTTTCGGTCTACTATGGCTACACCTTC.

The rearrangement links TRBV6-4 to TRBJ2-1; a possible D gene is TRBD2 (6 bases). Germline assignment: CDR1 MRHNA and CDR2 SNTAGT. Trimming removed 3 bases at V and 2 bases at J, with 14 bases between. This CDR3 has 16 residues. CDR3 in amino acids: CASSERTTRPYNEQFF. CDR3 in DNA: TGTGCCAGCAGTGAACGGACTACACGACCCTACAATGAGCAGTTCTTC.

The chain combines TRBV4-3 with TRBJ2-3; 8 bases map to TRBD2. V gave up 3 bases and J gave up 4 bases; unmatched junction bases: 15. The CDR3 totals 18 residues. Germline-derived CDR1 and CDR2 are LGHNA and YSLEER. CDR3 coding DNA: TGCGCCAGCAGCCATCGGGGGAGCGGGAGAGGGTTGGCAGATACGCAGTATTTT. It encodes CASSHRGSGRGLADTQYF.

V gene TRBV23-1 combines with J gene TRBJ2-2, with 10 bases lining up with TRBD1. TRBV23-1 is annotated as an ORF whose role is uncertain. The CDR3 is 16 residues long. With 3 bases clipped from V and 5 bases from J, the junction kept 6 bases outside the gene matches. Written as DNA, the CDR3 is TGCGCCAGCAGTCAGGGCCGGGACAGGGGTACCGGGGAGCTGTTTTTT. This encodes CASSQGRDRGTGELFF.

This clone was seen a handful of times. The junction shows a germline mismatch at one end, possibly a read error. This rearrangement joins TRBV7-7 to TRBJ2-3, with 14 bases identical to TRBD2. Germline CDR1 SSHAT, CDR2 FNYEAQ (reference sequence). This CDR3 comprises 17 residues. This CDR3 reads CASSLGTSGRSTDTQYF. CDR3 coding DNA: TGTGCTAGCAGCTTAGGGACTAGCGGGAGAAGCACAGATACGCAGTATTTT.

The gene calls are TRBV7-9 and TRBJ1-4; a weak D match, TRBD1 (5 bases). The CDR3 loop spans 15 amino acids. V lost 6 bases, J lost 4 bases, and 15 bases lay in between. CDR1 and CDR2 (germline): SEHNR, FQNEAQ (reference sequence). The CDR3 DNA follows: TGTGCCAGCAGGGGTCTAGGGCAGGGTAATGAAAAACTGTTTTTT. Translation: CASRGLGQGNEKLFF.

The CDR3 spells CASSPDSAGVYNEQFF. The CDR3 DNA is TGTGCCAGCAGTCCTGACTCAGCGGGGGTATACAATGAGCAGTTCTTC. This sequence joins TRBV14 and TRBJ2-1, with TRBD2 matching over 8 bases. Germline V CDR1 and CDR2: SGHDN, FVKESK. The junction had 11 bases not matched to a gene; V was cut back by 6 bases and J by 4 bases. The CDR3 sequence is 16 residues long.